The 7 T cell receptor beta chains listed next were all sequenced from one sample in a study of technical replicates of blood from a few donors. Method: immunoSEQ multiplex PCR; TCRdb's copy keeps in-frame clones and lacks some. The repertoire consists of tens of thousands of clones, with about 90% occurring once and the leading ten covering about 0.43%. The sequencing input was T cells isolated from PBMCs. Receptors originate from a human donor in good health.

The genes are TRBV30 and TRBJ2-1; 7 bases align to TRBD2. Germline V CDR1 and CDR2: GTSNPN, SVGIG (reference sequence). The V and J ends lost 5 bases and 1 base, in that order; junction bases with no gene match: 11. This CDR3 contains 16 residues. CDR3 coding DNA: TGTGCCTGGGGCGAGGGTAGCGGGTATTCCTACAATGAGCAGTTCTTC. It yields the protein CAWGEGSGYSYNEQFF.

V gene TRBV7-2 combines with J gene TRBJ1-5, with 8 bases matching TRBD1. The germline gives CDR1 SGHTA, CDR2 FQGNSA. The V gene end was trimmed by 5 bases and the J gene end by 7 bases; junction bases not matched to a gene: 10. The CDR3 contains 15 residues. CDR3 loop: CASSLQTDRDQPQHF. In nucleotides, the CDR3 is TGTGCCAGCAGCCTGCAGACGGACAGGGACCAGCCCCAGCATTTT.

The gene calls are TRBV6-1 and TRBJ2-1; a possible D gene is TRBD1 (5 bases). Trimming took off 4 bases at V and 8 bases at J, with 12 bases between the two ends. The CDR3 has 13 residues. Per the germline V gene, CDR1 is MNHNS and CDR2 is SASEGT. This CDR3 is CASSGGRGHEQFF. The CDR3 nucleotides read TGTGCCAGCAGTGGGGGTAGGGGCCATGAGCAGTTCTTC.

The genes are TRBV7-8 and TRBJ1-1; 9 nucleotides agree with TRBD1. J gave up 10 bases and V 7 bases, and 13 bases lay outside the gene matches. CDR3 length: 14 residues. Per the germline V gene, CDR1 is SGHVS and CDR2 is FQNEAQ. Here the CDR3 DNA reads TGTGCCAGCAAGTCCCAGGACAGGGGTATGATAGCTTTCTTT. Translation gives CASKSQDRGMIAFF. Full variable domain (outside the CDR3, taken from reference TRBV7-8 and TRBJ1-1): GAGVSQSPRYKVAKRGQDVALRCDPISGHVSLFWYQQALGQGPEFLTYFQNEAQLDKSGLPSDRFFAERPEGSVSTLKIQRTQQEDSAVYLCASKSQDRGMIAFFGQGTRLTVV.

The J gene is TRBJ2-7, the V gene TRBV27; a possible D gene is TRBD2 (5 bases). The CDR3 consists of 17 residues. CDR1 and CDR2 from the germline V gene are MNHEY and SMNVEV (reference sequence). Trimming took off 4 bases at V and 2 bases at J, with 21 bases between the two ends. The CDR3 DNA is TGTGCCAGCAGTTGGTTAGCGTCATATGACATAGCCTACGAGCAGTACTTC. Translating it yields CASSWLASYDIAYEQYF.

The chain couples TRBV28 to TRBJ2-1; a possible D gene is TRBD2 (5 bases). Between the trimmed V and J ends, which lost 2 bases and 4 bases, there was a span of 6 bases. CDR1 is MDHEN and CDR2 is SYDVKM in the germline V gene. This CDR3 spans 13 amino acids. CDR3 DNA: TGTGCCAGCAGTTTAGAGGGTTACAATGAGCAGTTCTTC. Translated, it gives CASSLEGYNEQFF.

CDR3 sequence: CASSPGLMNTEAFF. The DNA of the CDR3 is TGTGCCAGCAGCCCGGGACTGATGAACACTGAAGCTTTCTTT. The rearrangement uses TRBV7-9 and TRBJ1-1; a possible D gene is TRBD1 (5 bases). V dropped 5 bases and J dropped 0 bases, with 10 bases sitting between them. The germline CDR1 and CDR2 sequences are SEHNR and FQNEAQ (reference sequence). CDR3 length: 14 amino acids.